This entry is about one T cell receptor beta chain. Its antigen is still unknown. Per the germline V gene, CDR1 is ENHRY and CDR2 is SYGVKD. V was trimmed by 0 bases and J by 12 bases, leaving 9 bases between them. CDR3 size: 12 residues. The donors, healthy adults who were HIV-negative, had experienced no recent acute infections or vaccinations. The data are from a study of shared clonotypes between healthy human individuals. General study results and limits: For naive CD4 cells, roughly 5.5% of clonotypes were shared across a handful of donors.

The assay was immunoSEQ multiplex PCR, and TCRdb's table has in-frame clones only and misses some. This sample has about 2.4 million clones, with 93% found just once. This TCR was sampled from a man between 18 and 29 years old in good health. Some clones in this sample may be carry-over from other donors' samples. This chain links TRBV10-3 with TRBJ2-1; D unclear. The sequencing input was naive CD4+ T cells from PBMCs. Described subset: CD45RA+ positively selected. CDR3 bases: TGTGCCATCAGTGAGTCCGAAGGCGTGCAGTTCTTC. Translating gives CAISESEGVQFF.